This T cell receptor (beta chain) was captured in a study of Graves' ophthalmopathy and Graves' hyperthyroidism. Looking at the study overall: Peripheral blood was gathered at the point of initial diagnosis, before any treatment started.

V was trimmed by 5 bases and J by 2 bases, leaving 3 bases between them. From germline, CDR1 is SGHVS and CDR2 FQNEAQ. The CDR3 totals 12 residues. This clonotype was found many times. Its antigen is unknown. Using RNA transcripts, the TCR beta CDR3 regions were amplified. First-round RT-PCR used HTBI primers; second-round multiplex PCR followed. MiXCR, run by TCRdb on the multiplex PCR reads, gives a single entry per CDR3 protein. This table has 210,000 or so distinct CDR3 sequences, 25% to 30% appearing once. Study findings and constraints: Using a 13-signature model, the authors split ophthalmopathy from stable hyperthyroidism, with around 85% sensitivity and approximately 78% specificity. Predictions made by the model for ophthalmopathy progression reached 70.59% sensitivity and less than 80% specificity. Blood also held most thyroid clonotypes expanded above 0.001 frequency.

Input material: peripheral blood. This TCR was recovered from a man aged 50 to 60 with Graves' ophthalmopathy. The V call is TRBV7-8, the J call TRBJ2-2; D unresolved. CDR3 in amino acids: CASSVNTGELFF. The CDR3 DNA follows: TGTGCCAGCAGCGTAAACACCGGGGAGCTGTTTTTT. Variable domain in full (rest from reference TRBV7-8 and TRBJ2-2): GAGVSQSPRYKVAKRGQDVALRCDPISGHVSLFWYQQALGQGPEFLTYFQNEAQLDKSGLPSDRFFAERPEGSVSTLKIQRTQQEDSAVYLCASSVNTGELFFGEGSRLTVL.